This T cell receptor beta chain was identified in a study of OX40 agonist ivuxolimab in advanced cancers. Blood sampling was done at baseline, cycle 4 day 1, and cycle 7 day 1. Measured with immunoSEQ multiplex PCR; TCRdb has only the in-frame clones, and not every one. The table shows roughly 70,000 clones, with 80% to 90% occurring only once. With 6 bases clipped from V and 6 bases from J, the junction kept 14 bases outside the gene matches. The CDR3 is 15 residues long. From germline, CDR1 is MNHNY and CDR2 SVGAGI (reference sequence). The receptor was derived from an adult with an advanced solid tumor such as melanoma, head and neck, liver or kidney cancer. The sample in question was CD4+ or CD8+ T cells sorted from blood, obtained in a trial of the OX40 agonist ivuxolimab. V is TRBV6-6 and J is TRBJ2-7, with 7 bases matching TRBD1. CDR3 sequence reads: CASRQSRGILGEQYF. The CDR3 region has the DNA TGTGCCAGCAGGCAAAGCAGGGGGATTCTAGGCGAGCAGTACTTC.